This T cell receptor beta chain was recorded in a study of T-cell reconstitution after alpha-beta-depleted transplantation in children. The germline gives CDR1 SGHRS, CDR2 YFSETQ. CDR3 length equals 15 residues. V was shortened by 2 bases and J by 5 bases, with 16 bases between the two germline ends. This clonotype was seen a handful of times. Researchers prepared the TCRbeta library using unique molecular identifiers, the study reports. Using its own MiXCR run on the PCR reads, TCRdb lists one record per CDR3 protein. The sample carries 350,000 to 400,000 distinct CDR3 sequences, 13% recorded once. The TCR originated in a human donor who donated a stem cell graft to a child with Fanconi anemia. The rearrangement links TRBV5-1 to TRBJ2-5, with D tentatively TRBD2 (5 bases). The sequences come from PBMCs, collected from the stem cell graft. This CDR3 is CASSFRTAVAETQYF. CDR3 sequence (DNA): TGCGCCAGCAGCTTCCGGACGGCAGTAGCGGAGACCCAGTACTTC.